Detailed here is one T cell receptor beta chain. Only a few counts were recorded for this clone. Its antigen is still unknown. The input lacks base qualities; no much larger clone sits a single base away. V was cut back by 3 bases and J by 10 bases, leaving a gap of 8 bases between them. There are 11 amino acids in the CDR3, from cysteine to phenylalanine inclusive. The sequence is cut down to CDR3 DNA, 33 bases in frame from base 1. The germline V gene specifies SGDLS as CDR1 and YYNGEE as CDR2. TCRbeta CDR3 regions were amplified from genomic DNA using the immunoSEQ Assay, a bias-controlled multiplex PCR. Concerning the study's data processing: Nucleated cell counts per sample were estimated from amplification of reference gene primers within the assay. Sequence reads were collapsed and filtered to measure the absolute abundance of every unique TCRbeta CDR3 rearrangement. For each sample, productive Simpson clonality was calculated by taking the square root of Simpson's diversity index across productive rearrangements. TCRdb took this table from immuneACCESS and kept in-frame rearrangements with V and J called. Such tables lack part of the clones; where checked against another copy, unresolved V genes explain under half of the gap, and the rest is unexplained. Clone size and the V and J calls come from that table; the DNA yielded D and trimming. The sample table contains some 270,000 clones; only one count was recorded for 75% to 90% of them. The top ten clonotypes cover 2% to 2.5% of the sample.

Each collaborating institution followed its own protocols to collect whole blood in K2EDTA tubes. For TCRbeta analysis, collaborators shipped samples as frozen whole blood, isolated PBMCs, or DNA extracted from either of those sample types. This record comes from a study of blood T cell repertoires in COVID-19 (dated by TCRdb to 2018 to 2020). In the study overall: Samples covering the acute and convalescent phases of COVID-19 were provided by collaborators in the United States, Italy and Spain. A de-identified subject ID, COVID-19 status, age in years and sex were almost always included in the sample metadata. Where available, HLA class I and class II types were taken from metadata supplied by the sample provider and were not determined by assay-based typing. A freely available public database, intended as a resource for researchers studying the immune response to SARS-CoV-2, is where the repertoires were released. The samples were drawn from two sources: the first 160 participants of the ongoing ImmuneRACE study, and over 1,000 subjects contributed by 6 global collaborators. The material from the prospective study consisted of cDNA or gDNA derived from T cells, B-cell-depleted T cells, or PBMCs. The dataset comprised deeply sampled blood TCRbeta repertoires from subjects exposed to, actively infected with, or recovered from COVID-19. Paper-wide results and their limitations: How much clinical and demographic metadata was included differed by source and by participant, and the metadata was provided uncurated.

Sequencing was done on a sample of peripheral blood. Recombination linked TRBV9 to TRBJ2-1; tentative D gene TRBD1, with 6 bases matching. This sequence originates from a middle-aged man with acute or convalescent COVID-19. CDR3 region: CASSGRGEQFF. The DNA sequence follows: TGTGCCAGCAGCGGTAGGGGGGAGCAGTTCTTC.